This T cell receptor (beta chain) was documented in a study of radiation and T cells in renal cell carcinoma (dated by TCRdb to 2019 to 2021). About the study as a whole: The samples were obtained from a clinical trial, where primary renal cell carcinomas were treated with 15 Gy stereotactic body radiation therapy and then removed by nephrectomy 4 weeks afterward. Across all 50 or so samples, several million unique CDR3 nucleotide sequences, encoding 2 million to 3 million unique CDR3 amino acid sequences, were identified. A total of 50 to 60 samples underwent TCR beta sequencing, made up of approximately 26 tumors and about 27 peripheral blood samples.

CDR1 and CDR2, per the germline V gene, are SGHRS and YFSETQ. V is shortened by 0 bases, J by 8 bases, and the region joining them spans 9 bases. Its CDR3 holds 14 amino acids, cysteine through phenylalanine. The only DNA kept is the CDR3, 42 bases in frame from the first base. On this clone: The clone's antigen remains unknown. The record has no base qualities; no much larger clone is one base away.

TCR beta libraries were generated from genomic DNA with the immunoSEQ kit, following the manufacturer's recommendations. Library preparation used a first multiplex PCR with proprietary primers, then a second PCR adding unique barcodes, with bead cleanups after each round. Each sample batch included a kit-provided positive control reaction and a negative control reaction. The final libraries were assessed on an Agilent 4200 TapeStation D1000 ScreenTape, pooled by volume, and quantified by qPCR. Sequencing was performed on an Illumina NextSeq500 with a MidOutput 150-cycle cartridge, and 156 Read1 and 15 Index1 cycles were run with kit custom primers. The pooled library was loaded at roughly 0.98 pM with a roughly 22% PhiX control spike-in. Processing in the source paper ran as follows. Vendor-processed data were analyzed in R, and a clonotype was defined as all T cells sharing the same CDR3 nucleotide sequence. In the clone abundance analyses, frequencies in each sample were normalized to that sample's 10,000 most abundant clones. Public T cell clones, which averaged fewer than five per sample, were removed prior to analysis. Tumor-enriched and baseline blood-enriched clonotypes were defined by at least a 32-fold difference in abundance between compartments. Clonotypes expanded or contracted between blood time points were identified with a beta-binomial differential abundance model. Similarity between tumor and blood repertoires was quantified using the Baroni-Urbani and Buser coefficient, and groups were compared with two-tailed Wilcoxon tests in R. TCRdb carries this immuneACCESS record with in-frame sequences only. Its versions omit some clonotypes, under half of them owing to an unresolved V gene in the studies checked, with the rest unexplained. The V and J calls and clone size are taken from that table; D and trimming were inferred from the DNA. Recorded for this sample are 150,000 or so clones; 88% of them occurred a single time. The ten top clones hold 3.5% to 5% of the sample.

The study at large found these results: In blood, the top tumor clonotypes increased from baseline to 2 weeks after radiation and then shrank by 4 weeks, which suggests a temporary expansion of tumor-resident clones. Because no pretreatment tumor biopsies were available, whether clonotypes were present in the tumor at baseline could not be determined. Blood repertoire dynamics were not followed beyond 4 weeks after treatment. Effects of radiation dose or scheduling on the TCR repertoire could not be addressed with the single-armed trial design.

Interpreted using the paper, the time point label stands for: baseline pretreatment blood. What this sample's treatment or condition label stands for: 15 Gy SBRT to primary tumor, nephrectomy 4 weeks later. Serial peripheral blood from radiation-treated patients was sampled at baseline, 2 weeks and 4 weeks after SBRT to track tumor-enriched clonotypes. All patients had renal cell carcinoma with clear cell pathology. Genomic DNA for TCR sequencing was prepared using the QIAamp DNA Blood Mini Kit (Qiagen). The analyses included only samples that passed all quality control checks. The receptor was derived from a woman between 65 and 79 years old with renal cell carcinoma. This specimen consisted of blood, obtained from a patient whose treatment included radiotherapy and nephrectomy. Here the chain combines TRBV5-1 and TRBJ1-6; the D gene identity is not certain. The bases are TGCGCCAGCAGCTTGGGGCGGGAACATTCACCCCTCCACTTT. It translates to CASSLGREHSPLHF.